The 23 T cell receptor beta chains below all came from one sample that was sequenced in a study of blood T cells in healthy people across ages. Alongside a J-beta primer mix, a sample-barcoded 5' primer served in a second PCR lasting about 6 to 12 cycles. One entry per CDR3 protein results from TCRdb running MiXCR on the 5' RACE reads. This table holds around 1.5 million distinct CDR3 sequences, roughly 40% found once. Input material: blood. All receptors derive from a woman aged 18-29 years in good health.

The gene calls are TRBV27 and TRBJ1-1, with 8 bases matching TRBD1. The germline CDR1 and CDR2 sequences are MNHEY and SMNVEV (reference sequence). This CDR3 has 14 residues. V lost 3 bases to trimming and J lost 4 bases; unmatched junction nucleotides: 4. The CDR3 nucleotides are TGTGCCAGCAGTTTCGACAGGGGTAGCACTGAAGCTTTCTTT. Its translation is CASSFDRGSTEAFF.

The genes are TRBV2 and TRBJ1-4; TRBD1 is a possible D gene (6 bases). V lost 3 bases and J lost 10, with 21 bases in between. Per the germline V gene, CDR1 is SNHLY and CDR2 is FYNNEI. The CDR3 covers 16 residues. CDR3 bases: TGTGCCAGCAGTGAGGGTATGGGCCAGGGGTTCGGAAAACTGTTTTTT. It specifies CASSEGMGQGFGKLFF.

V is TRBV3-1 and J is TRBJ2-5, with 8 bases identical to TRBD2. Germline loops: CDR1 LGHDT, CDR2 YNNKEL (reference sequence). CDR3 size: 13 residues. The V segment lost 4 bases and the J segment 5 bases; nucleotides outside the gene matches: 3. CDR3 DNA sequence: TGTGCCAGCAGCCCAGCGGGAGTCGAGACCCAGTACTTC. Protein: CASSPAGVETQYF.

J is TRBJ2-7 and V is TRBV7-2; perhaps TRBD2 as D (5 bases). CDR3 length: 15 residues. The V end was cut by 1 base, the J end by 4 bases, with 14 bases between. Germline CDR1 reads SGHTA; CDR2 reads FQGNSA. The CDR3 bases are TGTGCCAGCAGCTTAGTGACGGACTCCAAATACGAGCAGTACTTC. Protein sequence: CASSLVTDSKYEQYF. Based on the CDR3 plus reference TRBV7-2 and TRBJ2-7, the full variable domain is GAGVSQSPSNKVTEKGKDVELRCDPISGHTALYWYRQSLGQGLEFLIYFQGNSAPDKSGLPSDRFSAERTGGSVSTLTIQRTQQEDSAVYLCASSLVTDSKYEQYFGPGTRLTVT.

This clonotype was counted at least ten times. The chain has TRBV7-8 and TRBJ2-3, with 13 bases that match TRBD2. There are 18 residues in the CDR3. Unmatched junction bases numbered 6, after V lost 2 bases and J lost 1 base. CDR1 and CDR2 from the germline V gene are SGHVS and FQNEAQ. In DNA form, the CDR3 reads TGTGCCAGCAGCTTACCTCGGACTAGCGGGAGCCGCACAGATACGCAGTATTTT. This translates into CASSLPRTSGSRTDTQYF. The full variable domain, its missing parts supplied by reference TRBV7-8 and TRBJ2-3, is GAGVSQSPRYKVAKRGQDVALRCDPISGHVSLFWYQQALGQGPEFLTYFQNEAQLDKSGLPSDRFFAERPEGSVSTLKIQRTQQEDSAVYLCASSLPRTSGSRTDTQYFGPGTRLTVL.

As concerns this clonotype: At one end, the junction sequence differs from germline, possibly due to a read error. The chain joins TRBV10-3 to TRBJ2-6, with 10 bases aligning to TRBD1. There are 19 residues in the CDR3. Germline V gives CDR1 ENHRY, CDR2 SYGVKD. The CDR3 region has the DNA TGTGCCATCAGTGAGGCACCGGGACAGGGGCTCTCTGGGGCCAACTTCCTGACTTTC. It yields the protein CAISEAPGQGLSGANFLTF.

A remark on this clonotype: This may come from a read error, since a much larger clone is one base off. The chain couples TRBV2 to TRBJ2-5; D call uncertain. V shed 2 bases and J shed 0 bases, with 4 bases lying between them. Germline V gene data show CDR1 as SNHLY and CDR2 as FYNNEI. The CDR3 runs to 13 residues. This chain's CDR3 is CASSEPNQETQYF. The DNA for the CDR3 is TGTGCCAGCAGTGAACCGAACCAAGAGACCCAGTACTTC.

The CDR3 nucleotides are TGTGCCAGCAGCCCCGACACCCCCGCGGGAGGTGATGAGCAGTTCTTC. This gives the protein CASSPDTPAGGDEQFF. The chain carries TRBV3-1 and TRBJ2-1; 8 bases map to TRBD2. This CDR3 comprises 16 residues. CDR1 and CDR2 (germline): LGHDT, YNNKEL (reference sequence). V trimming: 4 bases; J trimming: 8 bases; junction bases outside the gene matches: 13.

This clonotype has a handful of counts. The chain couples TRBV28 to TRBJ2-3, with D uncertain. V lost 1 base to trimming and J lost 0 bases, with 5 bases between them. Germline loops: CDR1 MDHEN, CDR2 SYDVKM. There are 14 residues in the CDR3. The CDR3 here is CASSLFGSTDTQYF. The CDR3 DNA follows: TGTGCCAGCAGTTTATTTGGCAGCACAGATACGCAGTATTTT.

This sequence joins TRBV15 and TRBJ1-1; D not resolved. V was trimmed by 0 bases and J by 11 bases, leaving 13 bases between them. This CDR3 spans 13 amino acids. Germline values: CDR1 LNHNV, CDR2 YYDKDF (reference sequence). CDR3 region: CATSRDRGPVAFF. For the CDR3, the DNA is TGTGCCACCAGCAGAGATCGAGGGCCCGTGGCTTTCTTT.

The rearrangement uses TRBV6-5 and TRBJ1-4; tentative D call: TRBD1 (6 bases). Germline V lookup: CDR1 MNHEY, CDR2 SVGAGI. The CDR3 length is 13 residues. V lost 4 bases to trimming and J lost 10 bases, with 13 bases between them. CDR3 DNA: TGTGCCAGCAGTTGGGGGCAGGAGGGAAAACTGTTTTTT. Its translation is CASSWGQEGKLFF.

This clonotype was counted between two and nine times. The chain links TRBV20-1 to TRBJ2-4, with TRBD1 as a possible D gene (5 bases). CDR3 length: 11 amino acids. Per germline, CDR1 DFQATT and CDR2 SNEGSKA (reference sequence). V lost 1 base, J lost 13 bases, and 11 bases lay in between. The CDR3 DNA sequence: TGCAGTGCTAGAGTGGGGCAGACGCAGTACTTC. Protein product: CSARVGQTQYF.

This clonotype appeared a few times. The gene calls are TRBV29-1 and TRBJ2-5; D gene unclear. With 3 bases removed from V and 3 bases from J, the gap between germline ends came to 17 bases. Germline V gene data show CDR1 as SQVTM and CDR2 as ANQGSEA. The length of the CDR3 is 15 residues. CDR3 in amino acids: CSVEDPYVGKETQYF. In nucleotides, the CDR3 is TGCAGCGTTGAGGACCCCTACGTAGGTAAAGAGACCCAGTACTTC.

V is TRBV6-1 and J is TRBJ1-2; D gene unclear. V shed 7 bases and J shed 4 bases, with 7 bases lying between them. From germline, CDR1 is MNHNS and CDR2 SASEGT. The CDR3 runs to 11 residues. In DNA, the CDR3 is TGTGCCAGCAACTGGGCCTATGGCTACACCTTC. It specifies CASNWAYGYTF.

The chain links TRBV28 to TRBJ2-7; 8 nucleotides match TRBD2. The CDR3 has 15 residues. Germline V CDR1 and CDR2: MDHEN, SYDVKM. Trimming cost V 5 bases and J 7 bases; bases outside gene matches: 13. Here the CDR3 DNA reads TGTGCCAGCAGTCGTACAGGGACTAGAGTTTGGGAGCAGTACTTC. It translates to CASSRTGTRVWEQYF. Full variable domain (rest looked up from reference TRBV28 and TRBJ2-7): DVKVTQSSRYLVKRTGEKVFLECVQDMDHENMFWYRQDPGLGLRLIYFSYDVKMKEKGDIPEGYSVSREKKERFSLILESASTNQTSMYLCASSRTGTRVWEQYFGPGTRLTVT.

V is TRBV6-5 and J is TRBJ2-7, with 7 bases that match TRBD2. CDR1 is MNHEY and CDR2 is SVGAGI in the germline V gene. The CDR3 is 15 amino acids. V dropped 0 bases and J dropped 2; count of bases not matched to a gene: 4. CDR3: CASSYSGRIPYEQYF. The CDR3, as DNA: TGTGCCAGCAGTTACTCCGGGAGGATTCCCTACGAGCAGTACTTC.

This chain links TRBV14 with TRBJ2-7; no clear D gene. In germline, CDR1 is SGHDN, CDR2 FVKESK. The CDR3 totals 14 residues. V was trimmed by 1 base and J by 2 bases, leaving 9 bases between them. CDR3 sequence (DNA): TGTGCCAGCAGCCAAGGAACAATTCCCTACGAGCAGTACTTC. Its protein product is CASSQGTIPYEQYF.

This clonotype was counted a few times. The chain joins TRBV4-1 to TRBJ1-5; no definite D call. The V gene's germline CDR1 is MGHRA and CDR2 YSYEKL. Trimming removed 5 bases at V and 6 bases at J, with 17 bases between. The CDR3 length is 15 residues. The CDR3: CASSTQGNPSQPQHF. CDR3 bases: TGCGCCAGCAGCACCCAAGGGAATCCTAGTCAGCCCCAGCATTTT.

The chain recombines TRBV2 with TRBJ2-5; no firm D call. CDR1 and CDR2 from the germline V gene are SNHLY and FYNNEI. V lost 4 bases, J lost 1 base, and 10 bases lay in between. The CDR3 covers 14 residues. The CDR3 nucleotides read TGTGCCAGCAGTGTCCCCTATCTCCAAGAGACCCAGTACTTC. Translating it yields CASSVPYLQETQYF.

The chain combines TRBV10-3 with TRBJ1-1, with a possible D match to TRBD1 (6 bases). Between the trimmed V and J ends, which lost 4 bases and 7 bases, there was a span of 16 bases. The CDR3 is 14 amino acids. CDR1 is ENHRY, CDR2 SYGVKD, per germline. The CDR3 sequence: CAISAIEGGSEAFF. The CDR3 nucleotides are TGTGCCATCAGTGCCATAGAGGGGGGCAGTGAAGCTTTCTTT.

The chain joins TRBV3-1 to TRBJ2-5, with D perhaps given as TRBD1 or TRBD2 (5 bases each). V was clipped by 4 bases and J by 11 bases, with 17 bases between them. The CDR3 has 13 amino acids. Looked up from germline, CDR1 is LGHDT and CDR2 is YNNKEL (reference sequence). CDR3 amino acids: CASSLGRFREQYF. The CDR3 DNA is TGTGCCAGCAGCCTGGGACGGTTTAGAGAGCAGTACTTC.

This clonotype has only a few counts. The chain links TRBV6-5 to TRBJ2-7, with a tentative D call TRBD2 (5 bases). The J call could be wrong; TRBJ2-5 is a better fit for the DNA end. Germline lookup yields CDR1 MNHEY and CDR2 SVGAGI. The CDR3 length is 14 residues. Here the CDR3 reads CASSHRGSEETQYF. CDR3 sequence (DNA): TGTGCCAGCAGCCACCGAGGGAGCGAAGAGACCCAGTACTTC.

This clonotype has at least ten counts. This chain joins TRBV4-2 and TRBJ1-4; unclear D gene. Trimming took 0 bases from V and 8 from J, leaving 1 base between them. This CDR3 region has 11 residues. Germline V CDR1 and CDR2: LGHNA, YNFKEQ. The CDR3 spells CASSQEEKLFF. The CDR3 DNA reads TGTGCCAGCAGCCAAGAGGAAAAACTGTTTTTT.